Listed here are 20 T cell receptor beta chains from one sample, sequenced in a study of shared clonotypes between healthy human individuals. Only in-frame clones appear in the TCRdb table, and some are missing; sequencing was by immunoSEQ multiplex PCR. The sample carries roughly 2.6 million clones, approximately 94% recorded once. Sequencing was done on a sample of naive CD4+ T cells sorted from blood. Subset defined: CD45RA+ positively selected. The receptors derive from a man younger than 35 in good health.

This chain connects TRBV5-1 to TRBJ2-5, with 10 bases fitting TRBD1. V lost 9 bases to trimming and J lost 5 bases; unmatched junction nucleotides: 10. The CDR3 runs 14 residues. CDR1 is SGHRS and CDR2 is YFSETQ in the germline V gene. The CDR3 loop reads CATSPGQGKETQYF. The CDR3 nucleotides are TGCGCCACCTCCCCGGGACAGGGGAAGGAGACCCAGTACTTC.

The rearrangement links TRBV5-1 to TRBJ1-2; D remains unclear. CDR1 and CDR2 from the germline V gene are SGHRS and YFSETQ. V was pared by 3 bases and J by 8 bases, with 20 bases between. This CDR3 is 15 amino acids long. The DNA for the CDR3 is TGCGCCAGCAGCTCAGCATCAAACCCTGATGGAGGCTACACCTTC. Translated: CASSSASNPDGGYTF.

The gene calls are TRBV18 and TRBJ2-7; tentatively, D is TRBD1 (5 bases). Deletions cut 2 bases from V and 3 bases from J, with 11 bases between. CDR1 is KGHSH and CDR2 is LQKENI in the germline V gene. The CDR3 loop spans 14 amino acids. The CDR3: CASSPGASIYEQYF. DNA of the CDR3: TGTGCCAGCTCACCAGGGGCGTCTATCTACGAGCAGTACTTC.

Regarding this clone: A junction boundary mismatches the germline segment, possibly from a read error. The chain is built from TRBV10-3 and TRBJ2-7, with D possibly TRBD2 on 5 matching bases. This CDR3 has 16 residues. Germline V gene lookup returns CDR1 ENHRY and CDR2 SYGVKD. CDR3 sequence: CASSRDPVRLTYEQYF. The CDR3 DNA follows: TGTGCCAGCAGTCGGGATCCCGTTCGACTGACCTACGAGCAGTACTTC.

Note on this clone: The same CDR3 can be traced to other DNA sequences in this sample. This sequence joins TRBV30 and TRBJ2-5; D perhaps matches TRBD1 (5 bases). The CDR3 is made up of 13 amino acids. CDR1 is GTSNPN and CDR2 is SVGIG in the germline V gene (reference sequence). The V and J ends lost 1 base and 1 base respectively, with 7 bases between them. CDR3 in amino acids: CAWSGGSQETQYF. The CDR3 bases are TGTGCCTGGAGTGGGGGCAGCCAAGAGACCCAGTACTTC.

This clone turned up a few times. This chain joins TRBV5-6 and TRBJ1-1; D unresolved. This CDR3 has 12 residues. Germline V CDR1 and CDR2: SGHDT, YYEEEE. Trimming pared 1 base from V and 6 bases from J, leaving 7 bases between. CDR3 in DNA: TGTGCCAGCAGCTTGTTAGGCTCTGAAGCTTTCTTT. This translates into CASSLLGSEAFF.

The V call is TRBV5-1, the J call TRBJ2-7; a possible D gene is TRBD2 (5 bases). CDR1 is SGHRS, CDR2 YFSETQ, per germline. Trimming cost V 5 bases and J 4 bases, with 13 bases left between them. The CDR3 length is 13 residues. CDR3: CASRFGVQYEQYF. The CDR3 region has the DNA TGCGCCAGCAGGTTCGGGGTACAATACGAGCAGTACTTC.

The chain combines TRBV27 with TRBJ1-5; D is uncertain. Trimming pared 6 bases from V and 3 bases from J, leaving 24 bases between. Germline V gene lookup returns CDR1 MNHEY and CDR2 SMNVEV (reference sequence). The CDR3 covers 18 residues. The DNA for the CDR3 is TGTGCCAGCAGGGCAGCCCCCGGTAGGGCGGCTAACAATCAGCCCCAGCATTTT. Translated: CASRAAPGRAANNQPQHF.

V usage is TRBV2 and J usage is TRBJ1-4; 11 bases map to TRBD1. The V gene end was trimmed by 8 bases and the J gene end by 7 bases; junction bases not matched to a gene: 6. The germline V gene encodes CDR1 SNHLY and CDR2 FYNNEI. The CDR3 totals 14 residues. The CDR3 loop is CASRGTGGLEKLFF. For the CDR3, the DNA is TGTGCCAGCCGAGGGACAGGGGGACTTGAAAAACTGTTTTTT.

In this sample, this clone turned up once. V gene TRBV19 combines with J gene TRBJ2-1; TRBD1 agrees at 8 bases. CDR1 is LNHDA, CDR2 SQIVND, per germline (reference sequence). V dropped 1 base and J dropped 12; count of bases not matched to a gene: 8. This CDR3 comprises 14 residues. CDR3 DNA sequence: TGTGCCAGTAGTATAGTCCCTGGACAGGGAGGGCAGTTCTTC. This translates into CASSIVPGQGGQFF.

The chain links TRBV5-5 to TRBJ2-2; 9 bases are a match to TRBD2. The germline V gene has CDR1 SGHKS and CDR2 YYEKEE (reference sequence). V shed 2 bases, J shed 1 base, and the junction held 6 bases outside the gene matches. There are 17 residues in the CDR3. This CDR3 reads CASSFTIAGVNTGELFF. CDR3 in DNA: TGTGCCAGCAGCTTTACCATAGCGGGGGTGAACACCGGGGAGCTGTTTTTT.

The chain couples TRBV27 to TRBJ2-7, with 9 bases that match TRBD1. V lost 8 bases and J lost 2; bases outside the gene matches: 10. The CDR3 totals 15 residues. Germline V gives CDR1 MNHEY, CDR2 SMNVEV (reference sequence). This CDR3 is CASRTPGQGPYEQYF. For the CDR3, the DNA is TGTGCCAGCCGAACTCCGGGACAGGGTCCCTACGAGCAGTACTTC.

A remark on this clone: The same CDR3 is also encoded by other DNA sequences in this sample. The chain carries TRBV5-1 and TRBJ1-5, with D perhaps TRBD1 (5 bases). V shed 0 bases and J shed 0 bases, with 7 bases lying between them. Germline CDR1 reads SGHRS; CDR2 reads YFSETQ. CDR3 length: 15 amino acids. CDR3 residues: CASSLEGHSNQPQHF. CDR3 nucleotide sequence: TGCGCCAGCAGCTTGGAGGGGCATAGCAATCAGCCCCAGCATTTT. Full variable domain (outside the CDR3, taken from reference TRBV5-1 and TRBJ1-5): KAGVTQTPRYLIKTRGQQVTLSCSPISGHRSVSWYQQTPGQGLQFLFEYFSETQRNKGNFPGRFSGRQFSNSRSEMNVSTLELGDSALYLCASSLEGHSNQPQHFGDGTRLSIL.

This sequence joins TRBV7-2 and TRBJ2-1, with no clear D. The CDR3 is made up of 8 amino acids. Germline V gene lookup returns CDR1 SGHTA and CDR2 FQGNSA. The V and J ends lost 10 bases and 8 bases respectively, with 3 bases between them. As DNA, the CDR3 is TGTGCCACCGATGAGCAGTTCTTC. It encodes CATDEQFF.

This clone showed up just once. The chain couples TRBV4-3 to TRBJ2-1; D may correspond to TRBD1 or TRBD2 (5 bases each). V dropped 1 base and J dropped 7 bases, with 11 bases sitting between them. The CDR3 consists of 14 residues. Germline V gene data show CDR1 as LGHNA and CDR2 as YSLEER. CDR3 nucleotide sequence: TGCGCCAGCAGCCAAGGGGAGACAGCTAATGAGCAGTTCTTC. It encodes CASSQGETANEQFF.

CDR3 coding DNA: TGTGCCAGCGGCGGGACAGGCGATTATAACACTGAAGCTTTCTTT. Translating it yields CASGGTGDYNTEAFF. V and J are TRBV5-6 and TRBJ1-1; 8 bases agree with TRBD1. The ends lost 7 bases at V and 2 bases at J; junction bases unmatched: 10. Per germline, CDR1 SGHDT and CDR2 YYEEEE. This CDR3 spans 15 amino acids.

This CDR3 reads CASSSSGGAAGETQYF. CDR3 nucleotides: TGTGCCAGCAGCTCCTCGGGGGGGGCTGCGGGGGAGACCCAGTACTTC. The genes are TRBV7-8 and TRBJ2-5, with 8 bases lining up with TRBD2. The CDR3 totals 16 residues. CDR1 and CDR2 (germline): SGHVS, FQNEAQ. With V trimmed by 4 bases and J by 5 bases, 12 bases remained unmatched.

The chain carries TRBV6-1 and TRBJ2-5, with D perhaps matching TRBD1 or TRBD2 (7 bases each). The germline V gene has CDR1 MNHNS and CDR2 SASEGT. The CDR3 length is 14 residues. V lost 6 bases to trimming and J lost 2 bases, with 13 bases between them. CDR3 amino acids: CASSRGRVQETQYF. CDR3 sequence (DNA): TGTGCCAGCAGCAGGGGGAGGGTACAAGAGACCCAGTACTTC.

The J gene is TRBJ1-4, the V gene TRBV4-1, with a weak D call TRBD1 (6 bases). This CDR3 comprises 19 residues. Trimming took 0 bases from V and 3 from J, leaving 20 bases between them. Per the germline V gene, CDR1 is MGHRA and CDR2 is YSYEKL. For the CDR3, the DNA is TGCGCCAGCAGCCAAGATCAGGATAGGGGGGCGGTGTCTAATGAAAAACTGTTTTTT. This sequence encodes CASSQDQDRGAVSNEKLFF.

The chain links TRBV5-4 to TRBJ2-1; TRBD2 agrees at 9 bases. V shed 0 bases, J shed 2 bases, and the junction held 6 bases outside the gene matches. The CDR3 runs 17 residues. Germline V gives CDR1 SGHNT, CDR2 YYREEE (reference sequence). The CDR3 loop reads CASSLAGRGGPYNEQFF. CDR3 in DNA: TGTGCCAGCAGCTTGGCCGGGCGGGGGGGCCCCTACAATGAGCAGTTCTTC.